The 19 T cell receptor beta chains below come from one sample, sequenced in a study of PD-L1 blockade in urothelial cancer. Time point specified: peripheral blood 6 weeks after treatment start. Profiling relied on immunoSEQ multiplex PCR, and the TCRdb table lists in-frame clones only, not all of them. The table lists about 36,000 clones, around 84% of them singletons, with roughly 10% in the top ten. The material was PBMCs, obtained around atezolizumab (anti-PD-L1) treatment. The receptors here all came from a man between 35 and 55 years old with urothelial cancer.

V usage is TRBV11-2 and J usage is TRBJ2-1; TRBD1 aligns across 9 bases. Germline V gene data show CDR1 as SGHAT and CDR2 as FQNNGV. This CDR3 contains 15 residues. V shed 4 bases and J 7 bases; nucleotides not matched to a gene: 8. The CDR3 sequence is CASSSLQGARNEQFF. The CDR3 region has the DNA TGTGCCAGCAGCTCCTTACAGGGGGCTCGAAATGAGCAGTTCTTC.

The chain recombines TRBV28 with TRBJ1-5; 7 bases fit TRBD1. The CDR3 totals 14 residues. Looked up from germline, CDR1 is MDHEN and CDR2 is SYDVKM. V was clipped by 5 bases and J by 8 bases; unmatched bases: 9. The CDR3, as DNA: TGTGCCAGCAGTGACAGGGCGGGGGGGAAGCCCCAGCATTTT. Amino acids: CASSDRAGGKPQHF. Together with reference TRBV28 and TRBJ1-5, the CDR3 gives the full variable domain: DVKVTQSSRYLVKRTGEKVFLECVQDMDHENMFWYRQDPGLGLRLIYFSYDVKMKEKGDIPEGYSVSREKKERFSLILESASTNQTSMYLCASSDRAGGKPQHFGDGTRLSIL.

This sequence joins TRBV25-1 and TRBJ1-1; possibly TRBD1 for D (6 bases). This CDR3 spans 12 amino acids. V lost 4 bases, J lost 11 bases, and 14 bases lay in between. Germline V gene sequence: CDR1 MGHDK, CDR2 SYGVNS. Written as DNA, the CDR3 is TGTGCCAGCAGTGTAGGACAGACGCGGGCTTTCTTT. Its protein is CASSVGQTRAFF.

The chain links TRBV29-1 to TRBJ1-2; D uncertain. The CDR3 totals 11 residues. Germline V gene lookup returns CDR1 SQVTM and CDR2 ANQGSEA. V lost 5 bases and J 6 bases, leaving 10 bases between the germline ends. CDR3 sequence reads: CSVSAADGYTF. The CDR3 region has the DNA TGCAGCGTTTCCGCGGCGGATGGCTACACCTTC.

The chain has TRBV7-3 and TRBJ2-3; 10 nucleotides line up with TRBD2. In germline, CDR1 is SGHTA, CDR2 FQGTGA. The CDR3 runs to 18 residues. V lost 4 bases and J lost 1; bases outside the gene matches: 11. CDR3 loop: CASSSLPSSGRRTDTQYF. The CDR3 nucleotides read TGTGCCAGCAGCTCCCTGCCTTCTAGCGGGAGACGCACAGATACGCAGTATTTT. The whole variable domain, filled in from reference TRBV7-3 and TRBJ2-3, reads GAGVSQTPSNKVTEKGKYVELRCDPISGHTALYWYRQSLGQGPEFLIYFQGTGAADDSGLPNDRFFAVRPEGSVSTLKIQRTERGDSAVYLCASSSLPSSGRRTDTQYFGPGTRLTVL.

V usage is TRBV30 and J usage is TRBJ1-4; 7 bases match TRBD1. This CDR3 has 17 residues. The V gene's germline CDR1 is GTSNPN and CDR2 SVGIG (reference sequence). Trimming cost V 0 bases and J 0 bases; bases outside gene matches: 7. CDR3 sequence: CAWSVRTGLATNEKLFF. CDR3 sequence (DNA): TGTGCCTGGAGTGTACGGACAGGACTTGCAACTAATGAAAAACTGTTTTTT.

The chain links TRBV5-6 to TRBJ2-3; D gene uncertain. With 0 bases removed from V and 2 bases from J, the gap between germline ends came to 4 bases. The CDR3 has 13 residues. The V gene's germline CDR1 is SGHDT and CDR2 YYEEEE. The CDR3 sequence is CASSLGHTDTQYF. The CDR3 nucleotides are TGTGCCAGCAGCTTGGGTCACACAGATACGCAGTATTTT.

V usage is TRBV9 and J usage is TRBJ2-1; 7 bases line up with TRBD2. CDR1 and CDR2 (germline): SGDLS, YYNGEE. The junction had 11 bases not matched to a gene; V was cut back by 4 bases and J by 1 base. This CDR3 has 17 residues. In DNA, the CDR3 is TGTGCCAGCAGCCCCGGGGCTAGCGGAGCTTCCTACAATGAGCAGTTCTTC. This encodes CASSPGASGASYNEQFF.

The rearrangement links TRBV29-1 to TRBJ2-6; 9 bases agree with TRBD1. V was pared by 6 bases and J by 0 bases, with 9 bases of the junction left unmatched. Per germline, CDR1 SQVTM and CDR2 ANQGSEA. This CDR3 contains 17 residues. The CDR3 here is CSVTPGQGRSGANVLTF. The CDR3, as DNA: TGCAGCGTGACCCCGGGACAGGGACGCTCTGGGGCCAACGTCCTGACTTTC.

The chain uses TRBV28 and TRBJ2-5; D may be TRBD2 (5 bases). In germline, CDR1 is MDHEN, CDR2 SYDVKM. This CDR3 is built from 12 residues. Deletions cut 6 bases from V and 9 bases from J, with 14 bases between. The CDR3 nucleotides are TGTGCCAGCAGCTCTTCCACCGGGGCCCAGTACTTC. Its translation: CASSSSTGAQYF.

The chain carries TRBV28 and TRBJ1-5; D gene ambiguous. Germline V gene data show CDR1 as MDHEN and CDR2 as SYDVKM. The CDR3 runs 12 residues. Trimming shortened V by 6 bases and J by 8 bases, and 11 bases separated the two germline ends. The CDR3 reads CASRLEREPQHF. The CDR3 nucleotides read TGTGCCAGCAGGTTAGAGCGGGAGCCCCAGCATTTT.

CDR3 sequence reads: CASSYPRQGKYEQYF. CDR3 nucleotide sequence: TGTGCCAGCAGTTATCCCCGACAGGGCAAGTACGAGCAGTACTTC. The chain joins TRBV6-5 to TRBJ2-7, with TRBD1 identical over 7 bases. Losses at the gene ends were 3 bases for V and 4 bases for J; bases not matched to a gene: 9. CDR1 is MNHEY, CDR2 SVGAGI, per germline. The CDR3 length is 15 residues.

This chain uses TRBV4-3 with TRBJ2-2; TRBD2 is a possible D gene (6 bases). Germline V gene data show CDR1 as LGHNA and CDR2 as YSLEER. CDR3 length equals 16 residues. The V and J ends lost 0 bases and 3 bases respectively, with 11 bases between them. Here the CDR3 reads CASSQEFASDTGELFF. CDR3 nucleotides: TGCGCCAGCAGCCAAGAATTCGCTAGCGACACCGGGGAGCTGTTTTTT.

This chain joins TRBV7-9 and TRBJ1-3; no clear D. Trimming removed 3 bases at V and 4 bases at J, with 7 bases between. This CDR3 is 13 amino acids long. Looked up from germline, CDR1 is SEHNR and CDR2 is FQNEAQ (reference sequence). CDR3: CASSLGVGNTIYF. The CDR3 nucleotides are TGTGCCAGCAGCTTGGGCGTCGGAAACACCATATATTTT. The full variable domain, with the rest looked up from reference TRBV7-9 and TRBJ1-3, is DTGVSQNPRHKITKRGQNVTFRCDPISEHNRLYWYRQTLGQGPEFLTYFQNEAQLEKSRLLSDRFSAERPKGSFSTLEIQRTEQGDSAMYLCASSLGVGNTIYFGEGSWLTVV.

This clone was seen once. The chain has TRBV6-5 and TRBJ2-7; possible D gene TRBD2, 7 bases. V lost 5 bases and J lost 5, with 10 bases in between. The CDR3 loop spans 12 amino acids. Germline V gives CDR1 MNHEY, CDR2 SVGAGI. This chain's CDR3 is CASSEGGNEQYF. As DNA, the CDR3 is TGTGCCAGCAGTGAGGGGGGGAACGAGCAGTACTTC.

The V and J genes are TRBV28 and TRBJ1-1; D gene unclear. This CDR3 contains 11 residues. V was shortened by 6 bases and J by 5 bases, with 7 bases between the two germline ends. Germline V gene sequence: CDR1 MDHEN, CDR2 SYDVKM. CDR3 DNA sequence: TGTGCCAGCAGGGGCCCTACTGAAGCTTTCTTT. Amino acids: CASRGPTEAFF.

The chain carries TRBV29-1 and TRBJ1-3; tentative D call: TRBD1 (6 bases). The ends were cut back, 2 bases at V and 1 base at J, with 6 bases in the middle. The CDR3 is made up of 13 amino acids. From germline, CDR1 is SQVTM and CDR2 ANQGSEA. In DNA form, the CDR3 reads TGCAGCGTTGAAACAGGGTCTGGAAACACCATATATTTT. Translation gives CSVETGSGNTIYF.

Only a few counts were recorded for this clone. The chain couples TRBV10-1 to TRBJ2-3, with TRBD2 as a possible D gene (5 bases). CDR1 is WNHNN, CDR2 SYGVQD, per germline (reference sequence). The V end was cut by 2 bases, the J end by 0 bases, with 24 bases between. The CDR3 runs to 20 residues. In DNA, the CDR3 is TGCGCCAGCAGTGAGGATTGTCAGCGGCTCCTAAACTGGAGCACAGATACGCAGTATTTT. It specifies CASSEDCQRLLNWSTDTQYF.

The chain carries TRBV7-2 and TRBJ2-1, with 8 bases lining up with TRBD2. CDR3 length: 15 residues. Germline V gene lookup returns CDR1 SGHTA and CDR2 FQGNSA. Trimming removed 1 base from V and 10 bases from J; junction bases left unmatched: 9. CDR3: CASSLGHSGILEQFF. CDR3 sequence (DNA): TGTGCCAGCAGCTTAGGGCATAGCGGGATTCTAGAGCAGTTCTTC. Together with reference TRBV7-2 and TRBJ2-1, the CDR3 gives the full variable domain: GAGVSQSPSNKVTEKGKDVELRCDPISGHTALYWYRQSLGQGLEFLIYFQGNSAPDKSGLPSDRFSAERTGGSVSTLTIQRTQQEDSAVYLCASSLGHSGILEQFFGPGTRLTVL.